This T cell receptor beta chain was found in a study of read filtering for tumor transcriptome and immune sequencing. Germline values: CDR1 SNHLY, CDR2 FYNNEI. The CDR3 sequence is 16 residues long. With V trimmed by 6 bases and J by 0 bases, 6 bases remained unmatched. This clonotype has ten or more counts. From about 400 ng of RNA, a library with molecular barcoded alpha/delta and beta/gamma adaptors was made. TCRdb re-called the reads with MiXCR, one entry per CDR3 protein. Of tens of thousands of distinct CDR3 sequences listed, around 18% are singletons. This chain uses TRBV2 with TRBJ2-7, with 12 nucleotides matching TRBD2. The sequence was obtained from a donor at least 40 years old with multiple myeloma. The sequenced material came from a population of CD138-negative cells sorted from bone marrow. As DNA, the CDR3 is TGTGCCAGCAGAAGGACTAGCGGGGATTCCTCCTACGAGCAGTACTTC. Amino acids: CASRRTSGDSSYEQYF.